This entry describes one TCR beta chain. Generated by immunoSEQ multiplex PCR, the TCRdb table keeps only in-frame clones and is missing some. Among under 25,000 clones, roughly 90% were seen once, and the ten largest hold 25% to 35%. The CDR3 sequence is 14 residues long. The V and J ends lost 2 bases and 3 bases, in that order; junction bases with no gene match: 2. CDR1 is SGHRS and CDR2 is YFSETQ in the germline V gene. This specimen comes from a study of blood T cell repertoires in COVID-19. The chain is built from TRBV5-1 and TRBJ2-7; 10 bases are a match to TRBD2. The receptor comes from a woman aged 70-85 years with active COVID-19. Source material: peripheral blood. The CDR3 DNA is TGCGCCAGCAGCTTTAGCGGGGGGAGCTACGAGCAGTACTTC. Its translation: CASSFSGGSYEQYF.